The clone carrying this T cell receptor beta chain occurred many times. These data come from a study of identical twins. The CDR3 loop spans 16 amino acids. Deletions cut 1 base from V and 4 bases from J, with 17 bases between. Germline V gene data show CDR1 as MGHRA and CDR2 as YSYEKL. Each CDR3 protein is one row after TCRdb ran MiXCR on the 5' RACE reads. The sample consists of about 900,000 distinct CDR3 sequences, roughly an eighth of them appearing once. These records were also assigned to another study, of yellow fever vaccine responses in identical twins.

Material for sequencing was PBMCs. This clonotype was sampled from a woman between 18 and 30 years old in good health. The genes are TRBV4-1 and TRBJ2-7; weak D call: TRBD1 (6 bases). The DNA of the CDR3 is TGCGCCAGCAGCCAAGTTACAGGGAAGGGGAGATACGAGCAGTACTTC. Amino acids: CASSQVTGKGRYEQYF.